The rows below give T cell receptor beta chains drawn from one sample of a study of blood T cell repertoires in COVID-19. Profiled with immunoSEQ multiplex PCR; TCRdb holds only in-frame clones, not every one. This sample has a few hundred thousand clones; around 84% occur once, and the top ten carry roughly 3%. Sequenced material: peripheral blood. Receptor source: a man between 60 and 70 years old with acute or convalescent COVID-19. CDR3s include the opening cysteine and the closing phenylalanine or tryptophan. A D gene is named only where the DNA matches it firmly. Where a row states a size, it is once, few, many or the class of an expanded clone; other rows omit it.

D: TRBD2
J: TRBJ2-1
V: TRBV5-1
size: .
CDR3: CASSLTSGGSYNEQFF
DNA: TGCGCCAGCAGCTTGACTAGCGGGGGCTCCTACAATGAGCAGTTCTTC

D: .
J: TRBJ1-4
V: TRBV11-2
size: .
CDR3: CASSLVGATNEKLFF
DNA: TGTGCCAGCAGCTTAGTGGGCGCAACTAATGAAAAACTGTTTTTT

D: TRBD1
J: TRBJ2-1
V: TRBV14
size: .
CDR3: CASSQARGNEQFF
DNA: TGTGCCAGCAGCCAAGCCAGGGGGAATGAGCAGTTCTTC

D: TRBD1
J: TRBJ2-5
V: TRBV5-1
size: once
CDR3: CASRQTGAQETQYF
DNA: TGCGCCAGCAGGCAGACAGGGGCCCAAGAGACCCAGTACTTC

D: TRBD1
J: TRBJ2-3
V: TRBV24-1
size: .
CDR3: CATSDSTGGPDTQYF
DNA: TGTGCCACCAGTGATTCCACAGGGGGTCCAGATACGCAGTATTTT

D: .
J: TRBJ2-5
V: TRBV10-3
size: .
CDR3: CAISDPEPLGERKTQYF
DNA: TGTGCCATCAGTGACCCTGAGCCGCTCGGGGAGAGGAAGACCCAGTACTTC

D: .
J: TRBJ1-1
V: TRBV7-9
size: few
CDR3: CASSPEANTEAFF
DNA: TGTGCCAGCAGCCCTGAAGCGAACACTGAAGCTTTCTTT

D: .
J: TRBJ1-2
V: TRBV29-1
size: .
CDR3: CSVEDQAVPNYGYTF
DNA: TGCAGCGTTGAAGATCAGGCAGTTCCTAACTATGGCTACACCTTC

D: .
J: TRBJ2-5
V: TRBV18
size: .
CDR3: CASSPLPAGWETQYF
DNA: TGTGCCAGCTCACCCCTCCCTGCAGGGTGGGAGACCCAGTACTTC

D: .
J: TRBJ1-5
V: TRBV6-1
size: .
CDR3: CASSEWTEYSNQPQHF
DNA: TGTGCCAGCAGTGAATGGACAGAATATAGCAATCAGCCCCAGCATTTT

D: TRBD2
J: TRBJ2-1
V: TRBV19
size: .
CDR3: CASSIRLPGTSNEQFF
DNA: TGTGCCAGTAGTATACGGCTCCCGGGGACTAGTAATGAGCAGTTCTTC

D: .
J: TRBJ2-3
V: TRBV5-6
size: .
CDR3: CASSLGTHPTDTQYF
DNA: TGTGCCAGCAGCTTGGGGACTCACCCTACAGATACGCAGTATTTT

D: TRBD1
J: TRBJ1-2
V: TRBV29-1
size: .
CDR3: CSVGTGTGKGYTF
DNA: TGCAGCGTTGGAACCGGGACAGGGAAGGGCTACACCTTC

D: .
J: TRBJ2-3
V: TRBV7-2
size: .
CDR3: CASSFTRADTQYF
DNA: TGTGCCAGCAGCTTCACTAGAGCAGATACGCAGTATTTT

D: .
J: TRBJ1-1
V: TRBV6-5
size: .
CDR3: CASIGPAVTEAFF
DNA: TGTGCCAGCATTGGCCCCGCGGTCACTGAAGCTTTCTTT

D: TRBD1
J: TRBJ1-2
V: TRBV6-5
size: few
CDR3: CASIPGGFGYTF
DNA: TGTGCCAGCATTCCAGGGGGCTTTGGCTACACCTTC

D: .
J: TRBJ2-3
V: TRBV27
size: once
CDR3: CASSSKGSTDTQYF
DNA: TGTGCCAGCAGTTCGAAGGGGAGCACAGATACGCAGTATTTT

D: .
J: TRBJ1-1
V: TRBV6-6
size: .
CDR3: CASSTGGGVAFF
DNA: TGTGCCAGCAGTACGGGGGGAGGGGTAGCTTTCTTT

D: TRBD1
J: TRBJ1-2
V: TRBV2
size: .
CDR3: CASTMDRWNYGYTF
DNA: TGTGCCAGCACCATGGACAGGTGGAACTATGGCTACACCTTC

D: .
J: TRBJ1-3
V: TRBV9
size: .
CDR3: CASSVATGGNTIYF
DNA: TGTGCCAGCAGCGTAGCTACGGGGGGAAACACCATATATTTT

D: TRBD1
J: TRBJ1-1
V: TRBV6-2/TRBV6-3
size: .
CDR3: CASSGQGNTEAFF
DNA: TGTGCCAGCAGCGGACAGGGTAACACTGAAGCTTTCTTT

D: TRBD1
J: TRBJ1-1
V: TRBV30
size: .
CDR3: CAWSPQGQTNTEAFF
DNA: TGTGCCTGGAGTCCCCAGGGACAGACCAACACTGAAGCTTTCTTT

D: .
J: TRBJ2-3
V: TRBV7-2
size: once
CDR3: CASSLSEDTFSTDTQYF
DNA: TGTGCCAGCAGCTTATCTGAAGACACCTTTAGCACAGATACGCAGTATTTT

D: .
J: TRBJ1-1
V: TRBV29-1
size: .
CDR3: CSAAPGAEAFF
DNA: TGCAGCGCCGCACCGGGGGCTGAAGCTTTCTTT

D: .
J: TRBJ1-4
V: TRBV19
size: .
CDR3: CASSRATATNEKLFF
DNA: TGTGCCAGTAGTAGAGCGACAGCGACTAATGAAAAACTGTTTTTT